This entry is about one T cell receptor (beta chain). Its antigen is not identified. This sample stems from a study of shared clonotypes between healthy human individuals. About the study: Aged between 18 and 49, the donors were a couple of women and three men. Findings of the study overall: The study generally estimated greater richness for naive than memory subsets. Large depth notwithstanding, sorted-subset sequencing proved incomplete by rarefaction.

The assay was immunoSEQ multiplex PCR, and TCRdb's table has in-frame clones only and misses some. The data hold approximately 980,000 clones, with approximately 76% observed a single time. The germline gives CDR1 MNHNY, CDR2 SVGAGI (reference sequence). This CDR3 region has 15 residues. Between the trimmed V and J ends, which lost 2 bases and 6 bases, there was a span of 11 bases. The chain joins TRBV6-6 to TRBJ1-6; D remains ambiguous. The sequence was obtained from a man younger than 35 in good health. The sample was memory CD4+ T cells sorted from blood. Described subset: CD45RA-negative fraction. CDR3 bases: TGTGCCAGCAGTTACCCTGAATTTACTAATTCACCCCTCCACTTT. It specifies CASSYPEFTNSPLHF.